The 29 T cell receptor beta chains given below trace back to one sample, sequenced in a study of glioma-infiltrating T cells. Using RNA template, CDR3s of TCR alpha and beta were amplified with iRepertoire arm-PCR. TCRdb used MiXCR to reprocess the multiplex PCR reads, holding one entry per CDR3 protein. The sample yields 95,000 to 110,000 distinct CDR3 sequences, about 28% seen once. Material: glioma tissue, nonneoplastic brain tissue, or PBMCs (not recorded which). The receptors were gathered from a human donor with low-grade glioma or glioblastoma, undergoing nonglioma brain surgery, or in good health (not recorded which).

This clonotype has more than one count but fewer than ten. This chain uses TRBV12-3 or TRBV12-4 with TRBJ1-2; 7 nucleotides align to TRBD1. The CDR3 sequence is 14 residues long. Losses at the gene ends were 2 bases for V and 8 bases for J; bases not matched to a gene: 8. CDR3 loop: CASSLNNRGYGYTF. CDR3 bases: TGTGCCAGCAGTTTAAATAACAGGGGTTACGGCTACACCTTC.

At least ten counts were recorded for this clonotype. The rearrangement links TRBV28 to TRBJ2-7; D is perhaps TRBD1 or TRBD2 (6 bases each). The CDR3 consists of 14 residues. Deletions cut 2 bases from V and 6 bases from J, with 14 bases between. Germline CDR1 is MDHEN and CDR2 is SYDVKM. DNA of the CDR3: TGTGCCAGCAGTTTAGGAGGGGGTTTTAGCGAGCAGTACTTC. Translating gives CASSLGGGFSEQYF.

As for this clonotype: A much more abundant neighbour one base away suggests this may be a read error. The CDR3 ends on some other residue instead of the conserved phenylalanine or tryptophan, so this is likely a read error. The CDR3 coding sequence is TGTGCCAGCAGTTTAGGGGGGGCCTCTGAAGCTTTCTCT. Its translation is CASSLGGASEAFS. V is TRBV27 and J is TRBJ1-1; weak D call: TRBD1 (6 bases). Germline lookup yields CDR1 MNHEY and CDR2 SMNVEV (reference sequence). The CDR3 has 13 residues. Trimming stripped 2 bases from V and 6 bases from J, with 10 bases between.

This clonotype was counted between two and nine times. An end of the junction differs from the germline gene, which may be a read error. J is TRBJ1-1 and V is TRBV7-2; D is possibly TRBD1 (5 bases). This CDR3 is 16 amino acids long. Germline CDR1 is SGHTA and CDR2 is FQGNSA. Here the CDR3 reads CASSSESGVRNTEALF. The CDR3, as DNA: TGTGCCAGCAGCTCAGAGTCGGGGGTCAGGAACACTGAAGCTCTCTTT.

As concerns this clonotype: A much larger clone is a single base away; this may be a read error. V is TRBV6-6 and J is TRBJ2-1; D is possibly TRBD2 (7 bases). Germline lookup yields CDR1 MNHNY and CDR2 SVGAGI (reference sequence). The CDR3 extends over 17 amino acids. The CDR3 protein is CASSYGRGPRMGNERFF. The CDR3 nucleotides read TGTGCCAGCAGTTATGGGCGGGGGCCAAGGATGGGAAATGAGCGGTTCTTC.

This clonotype appeared a single time. A much larger clone differs from this one at a single base, so this may be a read error. The chain employs TRBV7-6 and TRBJ2-3; tentatively, D is TRBD2 (5 bases). Germline loops: CDR1 SGHVS, CDR2 FNYEAQ. The CDR3 runs 13 residues. CDR3 sequence reads: CDSSLRETDTQYF. The CDR3 DNA follows: TGTGACAGCAGCTTGAGGGAAACAGATACGCAGTATTTT. Looking up the rest from reference TRBV7-6 and TRBJ2-3 gives the full variable domain: GAGVSQSPRYKVTKRGQDVALRCDPISGHVSLYWYRQALGQGPEFLTYFNYEAQQDKSGLPNDRFSAERPEGSISTLTIQRTEQRDSAMYRCDSSLRETDTQYFGPGTRLTVL.

This clonotype came up a few times. The rearrangement joins TRBV19 to TRBJ2-1; tentative D call: TRBD2 (6 bases). CDR1 is LNHDA, CDR2 SQIVND, per germline (reference sequence). This CDR3 is built from 15 residues. Trimming shortened V by 1 base and J by 1 base, and 8 bases separated the two germline ends. CDR3 bases: TGTGCCAGTAGTATAGGGGAGGCGTCCTACAATGAGCAGTTCTTC. Amino acids: CASSIGEASYNEQFF.

As to this clonotype: With a much larger clone just one base away, this may be a read error. V and J are TRBV20-1 and TRBJ2-1; 13 bases agree with TRBD2. Germline V gene data show CDR1 as DFQATT and CDR2 as SNEGSKA (reference sequence). The CDR3 sequence is 14 residues long. DNA of the CDR3: TGCAGTGCTGTACTAGCGGGGGGGCTCAATGGGCAGTTCTTC. It encodes CSAVLAGGLNGQFF.

This clonotype showed up just a few times. The chain uses TRBV19 and TRBJ2-1; weak D call: TRBD1 (5 bases). The CDR3 loop spans 13 amino acids. The V gene's germline CDR1 is LNHDA and CDR2 SQIVND (reference sequence). Trimming took 4 bases from V and 10 from J, leaving 14 bases between them. CDR3 in DNA: TGTGCCAGTAGTACGACAGTAGCAACGGAGCAGTTCTTC. Translation gives CASSTTVATEQFF.

This sequence joins TRBV19 and TRBJ2-7; TRBD1 aligns across 8 bases. There are 14 residues in the CDR3. With V trimmed by 6 bases and J by 4 bases, 8 bases remained unmatched. CDR1 and CDR2 from the germline V gene are LNHDA and SQIVND (reference sequence). The CDR3 protein is CASRPTGDAYEQYF. DNA for the CDR3: TGTGCCAGTAGACCGACAGGGGATGCTTACGAGCAGTACTTC.

This clonotype was picked up a small number of times. The chain uses TRBV5-4 and TRBJ2-6; TRBD2 aligns across 7 bases. The length of the CDR3 is 19 residues. The junction had 10 bases not matched to a gene; V was cut back by 1 base and J by 0 bases. Looked up from germline, CDR1 is SGHNT and CDR2 is YYREEE (reference sequence). The CDR3 protein is CASSLPMRLAVSGANVLTF. The CDR3 DNA reads as TGTGCCAGCAGCTTGCCTATGAGGCTAGCGGTCTCTGGGGCCAACGTCCTGACTTTC.

In DNA form, the CDR3 reads TGCAGTGCTAGAGAATGGGATCGAGAGACCCAGTACTTC. It encodes CSAREWDRETQYF. This chain joins TRBV20-1 and TRBJ2-5; D gene unclear. V lost 0 bases to trimming and J lost 4 bases, with 9 bases between them. The CDR3 runs to 13 residues. Germline CDR1 reads DFQATT; CDR2 reads SNEGSKA (reference sequence).

This clonotype was counted at least ten times. V is TRBV7-2 and J is TRBJ2-1; D may be TRBD1 (6 bases). Germline V gives CDR1 SGHTA, CDR2 FQGNSA. The V gene lost 6 bases and the J gene lost 2 bases, with 14 bases spanning the gap. This CDR3 is 15 amino acids long. The CDR3 bases are TGTGCCAGCAGTTCAGACAGGACCGCCTACAATGAGCAGTTCTTC. Encoded protein: CASSSDRTAYNEQFF.

This clonotype appeared a single time. A much larger clone sits a single nucleotide away, making a read error possible. CDR3 bases: TGTGCCAGCATTGATAACCACTACGAGCAGTACTTC. Amino acids: CASIDNHYEQYF. The chain recombines TRBV6-2 or TRBV6-3 with TRBJ2-7; D is unresolved. The CDR3 length is 12 residues. V was trimmed by 7 bases and J by 3 bases, leaving 10 bases between them. The germline V gene encodes CDR1 MNHEY and CDR2 SVGEGT.

This clonotype is a singleton in its sample. A much larger clonotype is one base distant, so this may be a read error. This chain connects TRBV6-2 or TRBV6-3 to TRBJ2-7, with 8 bases identical to TRBD1. V was clipped by 6 bases and J by 0 bases; unmatched bases: 16. Germline CDR1 reads MNHEY; CDR2 reads SVGEGT. CDR3 length: 18 residues. CDR3 bases: TGTGCCAGCAGCCAAGTACACGGAAGACAGGGGAGCTCCTACGAGCAGTACTTC. It codes for CASSQVHGRQGSSYEQYF.

In this sample, this clonotype turned up many times. The chain combines TRBV4-1 with TRBJ1-1, with D possibly TRBD1 on 6 matching bases. This CDR3 has 13 amino acids. Trimming left V 4 bases short and J 4 bases short, with 10 bases between. Looked up from germline, CDR1 is MGHRA and CDR2 is YSYEKL. The CDR3 sequence: CASSLQGTTEAFF. CDR3 bases: TGCGCCAGCAGCCTGCAGGGGACCACTGAAGCTTTCTTT.

The CDR3 DNA follows: TGTGCCAGCAGCCAAACTAGCGGGGATTACGAGCAGTACTTC. The encoded protein is CASSQTSGDYEQYF. The chain combines TRBV3-1 with TRBJ2-7; 10 nucleotides align to TRBD2. The CDR3 is 14 residues long. With V trimmed by 2 bases and J by 4 bases, 2 bases remained unmatched. Germline CDR1 reads LGHDT; CDR2 reads YNNKEL (reference sequence).

This clonotype appeared many times. The rearrangement uses TRBV6-2 or TRBV6-3 and TRBJ2-7; the D gene is possibly TRBD1 (7 bases). CDR1 MNHEY and CDR2 SVGEGT come from the germline V gene. The CDR3 runs 14 residues. The V end lost 0 bases, the J end lost 6 bases, and 12 bases lay between the germline ends. CDR3 DNA: TGTGCCAGCAGTTACTCCGCGGGGACAGCCGAGCAGTACTTC. Translated: CASSYSAGTAEQYF.

In its sample, this clonotype was seen many times. The chain carries TRBV19 and TRBJ1-2; D is unclear. The CDR3 extends over 10 amino acids. Germline V lookup: CDR1 LNHDA, CDR2 SQIVND (reference sequence). V lost 6 bases and J lost 5, with 4 bases in between. The CDR3 here is CASRGYGYTF. CDR3 bases: TGTGCCAGTAGAGGGTATGGCTACACCTTC.

This clonotype came up a few times. V is TRBV19 and J is TRBJ1-2; D remains unclear. The germline V and J ends were trimmed by 6 bases and 3 bases, with 11 bases remaining between them. CDR1 LNHDA and CDR2 SQIVND come from the germline V gene (reference sequence). The CDR3 runs to 13 residues. DNA of the CDR3: TGTGCCAGTAGGGCCGGTACGGACTATGGCTACACCTTC. It translates to CASRAGTDYGYTF. The full variable domain, with the rest looked up from reference TRBV19 and TRBJ1-2, is DGGITQSPKYLFRKEGQNVTLSCEQNLNHDAMYWYRQDPGQGLRLIYYSQIVNDFQKGDIAEGYSVSREKKESFPLTVTSAQKNPTAFYLCASRAGTDYGYTFGSGTRLTVV.

This clonotype was recorded many times. The V call is TRBV6-2 or TRBV6-3, the J call TRBJ2-5, with a tentative D call TRBD1 (5 bases). The germline V gene encodes CDR1 MNHEY and CDR2 SVGEGT. The CDR3 contains 14 residues. Trimming removed 4 bases from V and 6 bases from J, with 15 bases in between. CDR3 sequence (DNA): TGTGCCAGCAGTTTAGAAAGGGGTAGGAAGACCCAGTACTTC. Its translation: CASSLERGRKTQYF.

This clonotype was observed many times. This chain connects TRBV7-2 to TRBJ2-5; TRBD2 is a possible D gene (6 bases). The CDR3 is 14 amino acids. Trimming stripped 1 base from V and 5 bases from J, with 11 bases between. Germline V gene lookup returns CDR1 SGHTA and CDR2 FQGNSA. The DNA for the CDR3 is TGTGCCAGCAGCTTAGGTGGAGGGATGGAGACCCAGTACTTC. Translating it yields CASSLGGGMETQYF.

Concerning this clonotype: The CDR3 carries no conserved terminal phenylalanine or tryptophan, so it likely arises from a read error. The J gene is TRBJ2-5, the V gene TRBV3-1, with D hard to call. The CDR3 consists of 13 residues. V gave up 3 bases and J gave up 4 bases, with 9 bases separating them. Per the germline V gene, CDR1 is LGHDT and CDR2 is YNNKEL (reference sequence). In nucleotides, the CDR3 is TGTGCCAGCAGCCAGTCAAGTTTAGAGACCCAGTACTTG. As protein: CASSQSSLETQYL.

Written as DNA, the CDR3 is TGTGCCAGCTCACCAAGTGGGCTACAAGTACGGCTCGAGCAGTACTTC. It codes for CASSPSGLQVRLEQYF. V is TRBV18 and J is TRBJ2-7, with D unresolved. The ends were cut back, 2 bases at V and 6 bases at J, with 20 bases in the middle. This CDR3 contains 16 residues. Per germline, CDR1 KGHSH and CDR2 LQKENI. The whole variable domain, remainder taken from reference TRBV18 and TRBJ2-7, is NAGVMQNPRHLVRRRGQEARLRCSPMKGHSHVYWYRQLPEEGLKFMVYLQKENIIDESGMPKERFSAEFPKEGPSILRIQQVVRGDSAAYFCASSPSGLQVRLEQYFGPGTRLTVT.

In the case of this clonotype: Being one base from a much bigger clone, this may be a read error. The gene calls are TRBV7-8 and TRBJ2-3; D possibly corresponds to TRBD2 (5 bases). The germline V gene encodes CDR1 SGHVS and CDR2 FQNEAQ. The CDR3 length is 16 residues. Here the CDR3 DNA reads TGTGCCAGCAGCTCCTCCCTTGGAGCTAGCAAAGATACGCAGTATTTT. It specifies CASSSSLGASKDTQYF.

On this clonotype itself: This may be a read error: a much more frequent sequence differs by one nucleotide. The chain carries TRBV28 and TRBJ2-2; D is ambiguous. Germline assignment: CDR1 MDHEN and CDR2 SYDVKM. V dropped 8 bases and J dropped 8 bases, with 15 bases sitting between them. The CDR3 is 13 amino acids. CDR3 sequence reads: CASSEMGMGELFF. The CDR3 region has the DNA TGTGCCAGCTCGGAAATGGGAATGGGGGAGCTGTTTTTT.

This clonotype was seen only once. A clone one base away is much larger, so this may be a read error. The CDR3 ends on some other residue instead of the conserved phenylalanine or tryptophan, so this is likely a read error. The chain carries TRBV28 and TRBJ1-2; unclear D gene. The CDR3 runs 11 residues. CDR1 MDHEN and CDR2 SYDVKM come from the germline V gene. V was pared by 10 bases and J by 6 bases, with 12 bases between. The CDR3, as DNA: TGTGCCACCCGTCTGGACCATGGCTACACCTCC. Amino acid sequence: CATRLDHGYTS.

This clonotype was seen only a few times. The DNA of the CDR3 is TGTGCCAGCAGCTCAAGTACGGGGGGCACAGATACGCAGTATTTT. This sequence encodes CASSSSTGGTDTQYF. This chain uses TRBV7-2 with TRBJ2-3; maybe TRBD2 (6 bases). V gave up 4 bases and J gave up 1 base, with 12 bases separating them. This CDR3 has 15 amino acids. Germline-derived CDR1 and CDR2 are SGHTA and FQGNSA.

With regard to this clonotype: At one end the junction does not follow the germline gene, possibly because of a read error. The chain has TRBV11-1 and TRBJ2-1; possibly TRBD2 for D (6 bases). This CDR3 has 14 residues. CDR1 and CDR2 from the germline V gene are SGHAT and FQDESV (reference sequence). The CDR3 spells CASSFRDSYNEQLF. CDR3 nucleotide sequence: TGTGCCAGCAGCTTCCGGGACTCCTACAATGAGCAGCTCTTC. Complete variable domain (other parts from reference TRBV11-1 and TRBJ2-1): EAEVAQSPRYKITEKSQAVAFWCDPISGHATLYWYRQILGQGPELLVQFQDESVVDDSQLPKDRFSAERLKGVDSTLKIQPAELGDSAMYLCASSFRDSYNEQLFGPGTRLTVL.